Following are 22 T cell receptor beta chains from one sample sequenced in a study of T-cell reconstitution after alpha-beta-depleted transplantation in children. The TCRbeta library was prepared with unique molecular identifiers. TCRdb reprocessed the PCR reads with MiXCR, giving one entry per CDR3 protein. The sample lists approximately 630,000 distinct CDR3 sequences; around 13% were seen once. The material was PBMCs, obtained before TCRalphabeta/CD19-depleted stem cell transplant. The receptors come from a girl between 2 and 10 years old with congenital amegakaryocytic thrombocytopenia, due to receive a stem cell transplant.

The chain employs TRBV5-1 and TRBJ1-5; D is undetermined. The V end lost 0 bases, the J end lost 7 bases, and 8 bases lay between the germline ends. This CDR3 region has 13 residues. CDR1 and CDR2 from the germline V gene are SGHRS and YFSETQ. CDR3 amino acids: CASSLDSFQPQHF. Here the CDR3 DNA reads TGCGCCAGCAGCTTGGACAGTTTCCAGCCCCAGCATTTT. Using reference TRBV5-1 and TRBJ1-5 for the parts outside the CDR3, the full variable domain is KAGVTQTPRYLIKTRGQQVTLSCSPISGHRSVSWYQQTPGQGLQFLFEYFSETQRNKGNFPGRFSGRQFSNSRSEMNVSTLELGDSALYLCASSLDSFQPQHFGDGTRLSIL.

This clonotype was seen at least ten times. The chain has TRBV12-3 or TRBV12-4 and TRBJ2-1; D is unclear. The V end lost 3 bases, the J end lost 9 bases, and 15 bases lay between the germline ends. This CDR3 has 14 residues. This CDR3 reads CASSFPKYNTEQFF. The CDR3 DNA follows: TGTGCCAGCAGTTTCCCTAAATACAATACTGAGCAGTTCTTC.

Many counts were recorded for this clonotype. The chain has TRBV20-1 and TRBJ1-5; D remains unclear. Trimming took 4 bases from V and 4 from J, leaving 8 bases between them. This CDR3 contains 12 residues. The V gene's germline CDR1 is DFQATT and CDR2 SNEGSKA (reference sequence). The CDR3 spells CSATYSNQPQHF. The CDR3 nucleotides read TGCAGTGCTACCTATTCGAATCAGCCCCAGCATTTT.

The J gene is TRBJ1-2, the V gene TRBV10-3; 8 bases are shared with TRBD1. The CDR3 covers 13 residues. CDR1 is ENHRY, CDR2 SYGVKD, per germline. The junction had 9 bases not matched to a gene; V was cut back by 11 bases and J by 4 bases. The CDR3 sequence: CAVLQGASYGYTF. The CDR3 coding sequence is TGTGCCGTACTTCAGGGGGCGTCCTATGGCTACACCTTC.

The genes are TRBV7-9 and TRBJ2-7, with D unresolved. The V end was cut by 1 base, the J end by 10 bases, with 14 bases between. This CDR3 comprises 13 residues. The germline gives CDR1 SEHNR, CDR2 FQNEAQ (reference sequence). CDR3 in amino acids: CASSLGAQDGQYF. CDR3 nucleotides: TGTGCCAGCAGCTTAGGGGCCCAGGACGGCCAGTACTTC. The full variable domain, with the rest looked up from reference TRBV7-9 and TRBJ2-7, is DTGVSQNPRHKITKRGQNVTFRCDPISEHNRLYWYRQTLGQGPEFLTYFQNEAQLEKSRLLSDRFSAERPKGSFSTLEIQRTEQGDSAMYLCASSLGAQDGQYFGPGTRLTVT.

This clonotype turned up a few times. The V gene is TRBV20-1, the J gene TRBJ2-7; the match to TRBD1 covers 8 bases. Germline V lookup: CDR1 DFQATT, CDR2 SNEGSKA (reference sequence). The CDR3 contains 13 residues. Trimming took 5 bases from V and 3 from J; bases not matched to a gene: 6. In DNA, the CDR3 is TGCAGTGCTGCCTACAGGGGGAACTACGAGCAGTACTTC. It is translated as CSAAYRGNYEQYF.

There are many counts of this clonotype. The chain links TRBV15 to TRBJ2-1; weak D call: TRBD1 (5 bases). V was shortened by 4 bases and J by 4 bases, with 11 bases between the two germline ends. The CDR3 sequence is 14 residues long. Germline values: CDR1 LNHNV, CDR2 YYDKDF (reference sequence). CDR3 sequence reads: CATSMGSGYNEQFF. The CDR3 DNA reads as TGTGCCACCAGCATGGGGTCAGGGTACAATGAGCAGTTCTTC.

This chain uses TRBV20-1 with TRBJ2-7; 9 bases fit TRBD1. CDR1 and CDR2 from the germline V gene are DFQATT and SNEGSKA (reference sequence). There are 16 residues in the CDR3. V lost 3 bases and J lost 0; bases outside the gene matches: 9. In nucleotides, the CDR3 is TGCAGTGCTAGGGGACAGGGCATACGTTACTCCTACGAGCAGTACTTC. It specifies CSARGQGIRYSYEQYF.

The genes are TRBV5-1 and TRBJ1-1; D unclear. Germline lookup yields CDR1 SGHRS and CDR2 YFSETQ. The CDR3 is 16 amino acids. V lost 0 bases and J 0 bases, leaving 12 bases between the germline ends. CDR3 region: CASSLVPNLMNTEAFF. CDR3 sequence (DNA): TGCGCCAGCAGCTTGGTCCCCAACCTTATGAACACTGAAGCTTTCTTT.

The table lists this clonotype with many counts. The chain recombines TRBV12-3 or TRBV12-4 with TRBJ2-3; D is possibly TRBD1 or TRBD2 (5 bases each). V was pared by 8 bases and J by 3 bases, with 15 bases between. The CDR3 is 14 amino acids. CDR3 sequence: CASAPFGGTDTQYF. The CDR3 region has the DNA TGTGCCAGCGCACCTTTTGGGGGAACAGATACGCAGTATTTT.

This clonotype appeared many times. The chain combines TRBV29-1 with TRBJ2-7; 9 nucleotides match TRBD2. The junction had 6 bases not matched to a gene; V was cut back by 8 bases and J by 4 bases. CDR1 and CDR2 (germline): SQVTM, ANQGSEA. The CDR3 has 12 residues. CDR3 protein: CSPWTSVYEQYF. For the CDR3, the DNA is TGCAGCCCTTGGACTAGCGTGTACGAGCAGTACTTC.

This clonotype was recorded many times. The rearrangement uses TRBV20-1 and TRBJ2-3; 15 bases align to TRBD2. The V gene end was trimmed by 2 bases and the J gene end by 9 bases; junction bases not matched to a gene: 3. CDR3 length: 14 amino acids. Germline V lookup: CDR1 DFQATT, CDR2 SNEGSKA (reference sequence). CDR3 protein: CSARRGLAGGTQYF. DNA for the CDR3: TGCAGTGCTAGAAGAGGACTAGCGGGAGGGACGCAGTATTTT.

Only a few counts were recorded for this clonotype. The rearrangement uses TRBV2 and TRBJ2-2; no clear D. The CDR3 contains 15 residues. The germline V gene encodes CDR1 SNHLY and CDR2 FYNNEI. The V end was cut by 4 bases, the J end by 0 bases, with 9 bases between. In DNA, the CDR3 is TGTGCCAGCAGTGGCGGCAGAGCGAACACCGGGGAGCTGTTTTTT. Protein: CASSGGRANTGELFF.

A remark on this clonotype: A much larger clone is a single base away; this may be a read error. The gene calls are TRBV5-1 and TRBJ2-3; maybe TRBD2 (6 bases). Deletions cut 4 bases from V and 1 base from J, with 16 bases between. CDR1 SGHRS and CDR2 YFSETQ come from the germline V gene. The length of the CDR3 is 16 residues. The CDR3 protein is CASSAWGVSGTDTQYF. CDR3 bases: TGCGCCAGCAGCGCCTGGGGGGTTTCTGGCACAGATACGCAGTATTTT.

This clonotype was found many times. The rearrangement links TRBV29-1 to TRBJ2-3; 12 bases align to TRBD1. Trimming cost V 4 bases and J 1 base; bases outside gene matches: 9. Per the germline V gene, CDR1 is SQVTM and CDR2 is ANQGSEA. The CDR3 extends over 17 amino acids. The CDR3 nucleotides read TGCAGCGTTGTGGGGACAGGGGGCGTTTGGGGCACAGATACGCAGTATTTT. It specifies CSVVGTGGVWGTDTQYF.

The rearrangement joins TRBV11-2 to TRBJ2-1; TRBD2 agrees at 8 bases. V shed 4 bases and J 3 bases; nucleotides not matched to a gene: 11. The CDR3 runs to 17 residues. Germline CDR1 SGHAT, CDR2 FQNNGV. As DNA, the CDR3 is TGTGCCAGCAGCTATTTGGCCAGCGGGAGTATCTACAATGAGCAGTTCTTC. Its translation is CASSYLASGSIYNEQFF.

As to this clonotype: Just one base apart from a much larger clone, this may be a read error. The chain combines TRBV29-1 with TRBJ2-3, with D possibly TRBD1 on 6 matching bases. The CDR3 runs to 15 residues. Germline values: CDR1 SQVTM, CDR2 ANQGSEA. Trimming stripped 7 bases from V and 1 base from J, with 18 bases between. In nucleotides, the CDR3 is TGCAGCGAAGGAAACAGGGAAGCAGGCACAGATACGCAGTATTTT. It codes for CSEGNREAGTDTQYF.

This clonotype was counted ten times or more. The chain joins TRBV20-1 to TRBJ2-1, with no clear D. Trimming shortened V by 4 bases and J by 7 bases, and 11 bases separated the two germline ends. This CDR3 has 12 residues. Germline CDR1 is DFQATT and CDR2 is SNEGSKA (reference sequence). The CDR3: CSANNPRNEQFF. CDR3 DNA: TGCAGTGCTAATAATCCGCGGAATGAGCAGTTCTTC.

This clonotype was seen a few times. The V call is TRBV5-5, the J call TRBJ2-1, with 10 bases identical to TRBD2. The germline V gene has CDR1 SGHKS and CDR2 YYEKEE (reference sequence). Trimming removed 4 bases from V and 9 bases from J; junction bases left unmatched: 16. The CDR3 has 17 residues. CDR3: CASSPPVSTSGIGEQFF. In nucleotides, the CDR3 is TGTGCCAGCAGCCCGCCCGTGTCAACTAGCGGGATAGGTGAGCAGTTCTTC.

This clonotype was picked up many times. CDR3 protein: CASKGQPNTGELFF. For the CDR3, the DNA is TGTGCCAGCAAGGGACAGCCAAACACCGGGGAGCTGTTTTTT. V is TRBV9 and J is TRBJ2-2; 7 positions match TRBD1. This CDR3 is built from 14 residues. From germline, CDR1 is SGDLS and CDR2 YYNGEE. Trimming cost V 6 bases and J 2 bases; bases outside gene matches: 4.

This clonotype was counted ten times or more. The chain uses TRBV12-3 or TRBV12-4 and TRBJ2-2; possibly TRBD1 for D (5 bases). There are 12 residues in the CDR3. The germline V and J ends were trimmed by 4 bases and 7 bases, with 7 bases remaining between them. The CDR3 DNA reads as TGTGCCAGCAGTTCTCAGGGCGGGGAGCTGTTTTTT. Its translation: CASSSQGGELFF.

V usage is TRBV5-4 and J usage is TRBJ2-1; tentatively, D is TRBD1 (6 bases). The CDR3 has 16 amino acids. CDR1 is SGHNT and CDR2 is YYREEE in the germline V gene (reference sequence). V was pared by 4 bases and J by 0 bases, with 14 bases between. Here the CDR3 DNA reads TGTGCCAGCAGCCCCCCTGGACAGAGCTCCTACAATGAGCAGTTCTTC. Amino acids: CASSPPGQSSYNEQFF.